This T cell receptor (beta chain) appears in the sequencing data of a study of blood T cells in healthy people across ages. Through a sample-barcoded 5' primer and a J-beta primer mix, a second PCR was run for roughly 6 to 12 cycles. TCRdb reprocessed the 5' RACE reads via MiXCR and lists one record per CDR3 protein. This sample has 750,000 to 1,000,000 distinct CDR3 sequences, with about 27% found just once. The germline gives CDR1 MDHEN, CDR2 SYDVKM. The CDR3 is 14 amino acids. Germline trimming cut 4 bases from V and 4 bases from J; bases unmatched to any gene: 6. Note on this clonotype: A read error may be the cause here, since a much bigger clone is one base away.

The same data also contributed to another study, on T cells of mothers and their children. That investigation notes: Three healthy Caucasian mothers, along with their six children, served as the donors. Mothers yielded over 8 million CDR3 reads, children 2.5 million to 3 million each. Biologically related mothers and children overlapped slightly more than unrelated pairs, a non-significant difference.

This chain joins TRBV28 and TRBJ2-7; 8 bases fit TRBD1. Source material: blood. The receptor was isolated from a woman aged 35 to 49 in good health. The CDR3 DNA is TGTGCCAGCAGTTGCCGGGACAGGTCTTACGAGCAGTACTTC. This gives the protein CASSCRDRSYEQYF. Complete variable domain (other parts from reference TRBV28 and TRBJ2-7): DVKVTQSSRYLVKRTGEKVFLECVQDMDHENMFWYRQDPGLGLRLIYFSYDVKMKEKGDIPEGYSVSREKKERFSLILESASTNQTSMYLCASSCRDRSYEQYFGPGTRLTVT.